The entry that follows covers one T cell receptor beta chain sequence. This clone came up many times. Its antigen has not been determined. Base-call qualities are not available, and no considerably larger clone is one nucleotide away. Using the deep immunoSEQ assay, TCR CDR3 regions were amplified from genomic DNA by multiplex PCR. Extracted genomic DNA from each cell subset was spread evenly across all wells of several immunoSEQ 96-well plates, with each plate serving as a replicate. For sorted subsets, around 200 ng genomic DNA, equal to 30,000 to 35,000 T cell genomes, was loaded into each replicate PCR. The purified libraries were quantified using a Qubit 3.0 fluorometer, sized with a Bioanalyzer 2100, and then quantified again using the KAPA Library Quantification kit. Each immunoSEQ 96-well plate was sequenced on its own single-read 150-cycle Illumina NextSeq 550 flow cell. Processing in the source paper ran as follows. The immunoSEQ output contained only junctional sequences without quality scores, so filtering could not match that applied to full-length reads. To assign V/J genes and CDR3, sequences were annotated against IMGT germline references using PyIR, a Python wrapper for IgBLAST v1.9. Any read was removed if the V/J assignment was weak (E-value above 1e-6), the CDR3 was missing, or the read contained stop codons, out-of-frame junctions, or ambiguous translated residues. V3J clonotypes were defined by identical inferred V gene, J gene, and CDR3 amino acid sequence. Percentage overlap between repertoires was computed as shared unique clonotypes divided by the size of the smaller repertoire. Richness of each repertoire was evaluated using RTK rarefaction, the Chao1 estimator, and Recon v2.1 estimates of unobserved clonotypes. Generation probabilities were computed with OLGA for all TCRbeta clonotypes obtained by the gDNA method from several donors. TCRdb's version of the immuneACCESS table is confined to in-frame rearrangements and falls short of the full clone set. An unresolved V gene accounts for under half of the shortfall where checked; the remainder is of unknown origin. The V and J calls and clone size are taken from that table; D and trimming were inferred from the DNA. This sample gives 850,000 to 1,200,000 clones in total; under 80% of them show up just once. The leading ten clones occupy about 1.4% of the sample.

The data were taken from a study of shared clonotypes between healthy human individuals (dated by TCRdb to 2020 to 2022). Looking at the study overall: The cohort included three men and a couple of women between 18 and 49 years of age. Different laboratories and diverse techniques were used to prepare libraries and sequence TCR repertoires, to increase sequencing depth and limit assay-specific biases. The study deeply sequenced blood TCR repertoires of five healthy adults to estimate repertoire size and the extent of clonotype sharing between individuals. For each donor, three plates each were used for CD4 naive and CD4 memory, two plates were used for CD8 naive, and one plate was used for CD8 memory. Leukapheresis yielded between about 0.85 and 10 billion PBMCs per donor.

The donors were healthy, HIV-negative adults who had no recently reported acute infections or vaccinations. Only Caucasian adults living in Nashville, Tennessee, USA were represented among the donors. CD4+ T cells were enriched by magnetic negative selection, after which naive cells were positively selected on CD45RA and the negative fraction was taken as the memory subset. Blood was obtained by leukapheresis, after which PBMCs were separated by Ficoll-Histopaque density gradient centrifugation and cryopreserved in liquid nitrogen vapor phase. Analytical flow cytometry was used to check the purity and quantity of each magnetically sorted T cell population. Genomic DNA was isolated from every sorted fraction and measured by UV absorbance on a Nanodrop 2000c. From the cysteine up to the phenylalanine, the CDR3 has a length of 8 residues. Only CDR3 DNA remains: 24 bases, in frame from the first base.

Overall study outcomes, separate from this receptor: Naive subsets generally had larger estimated clonotype richness than memory subsets. Clonotypes shared by all four sorted-subset donors showed higher generation probabilities than non-shared clonotypes. Rarefaction of sorted-subset datasets indicated incomplete sequencing despite the large sequencing depth. Pairwise subsampling led to the expectation that sequencing depth would affect the degree of clonotype sharing among donors. Because the study included only a small number of donors, the genetic and exposure-history diversity represented was limited. When a handful of donors were compared, the shared fraction of clonotypes was approximately 5% for naive CD4, 3.5% to 4% for naive CD8, 2.3% for memory CD4, and 0.4% for memory CD8. Only blood was sampled, and tissue TCR repertoires likely differ from those in blood.

Recombination linked TRBV21-1 to TRBJ1-2; TRBD1 is taken as the D call from the table, unchecked against the DNA. TRBV21-1 is classified as a pseudogene. Sequenced material: memory CD4+ T cells sorted from blood. This sample's cell subset or site label indicates: CD45RA-negative fraction. The TCR originated in a man aged 18-30 years in good health. The CDR3 reads CASSRTGF. The base sequence is TGTGCCAGCAGCCGGACAGGTTTC.